What follows are 17 T cell receptor beta chains derived from one specimen sequenced in a study of blood T cell repertoires in COVID-19. Generated by immunoSEQ multiplex PCR, the TCRdb table keeps only in-frame clones and is missing some. The sample lists about 50,000 clones; over 75% were seen once. The sequenced sample consisted of peripheral blood. The receptors here all came from a woman aged 55-70 years with acute or convalescent COVID-19.

The chain is built from TRBV7-9 and TRBJ1-5, with a possible D match to TRBD1 (6 bases). V lost 4 bases to trimming and J lost 5 bases, with 15 bases between them. From germline, CDR1 is SEHNR and CDR2 FQNEAQ (reference sequence). CDR3 length: 15 amino acids. This CDR3 reads CASSSGDRSDQPQHF. The CDR3 coding sequence is TGTGCCAGCAGCTCCGGTGACAGGAGCGATCAGCCCCAGCATTTT.

The V gene is TRBV18, the J gene TRBJ1-2; TRBD1 agrees at 7 bases. The V gene end was trimmed by 5 bases and the J gene end by 4 bases; junction bases not matched to a gene: 10. This CDR3 spans 15 amino acids. Germline values: CDR1 KGHSH, CDR2 LQKENI. CDR3 bases: TGTGCCAGCTCAGACCGAACAGGGGTAGGCTATGGCTACACCTTC. It specifies CASSDRTGVGYGYTF.

The chain carries TRBV2 and TRBJ2-6, with 10 bases aligning to TRBD1. The CDR3 runs 16 residues. V dropped 4 bases and J dropped 2; count of bases not matched to a gene: 2. Germline lookup yields CDR1 SNHLY and CDR2 FYNNEI. Here the CDR3 DNA reads TGTGCCAGCAGTGGGACAGGGGGAGCTGGGGCCAACGTCCTGACTTTC. Amino acids: CASSGTGGAGANVLTF.

The chain has TRBV13 and TRBJ2-5; D not resolved. The CDR3 has 13 residues. V lost 3 bases and J lost 4, with 9 bases in between. In germline, CDR1 is PRHDT, CDR2 FYEKMQ (reference sequence). CDR3 residues: CASSLRIRETQYF. CDR3 nucleotide sequence: TGTGCCAGCAGCTTGCGTATACGAGAGACCCAGTACTTC.

The chain links TRBV11-1 to TRBJ2-5; D might be TRBD1 (5 bases). The CDR3 covers 15 residues. V gave up 2 bases and J gave up 1 base, with 11 bases separating them. Germline CDR1 and CDR2: SGHAT and FQDESV (reference sequence). CDR3 amino acids: CASSLYDSRQETQYF. CDR3 bases: TGTGCCAGCAGCTTATATGACAGCCGCCAAGAGACCCAGTACTTC.

The chain combines TRBV6-2 or TRBV6-3 with TRBJ2-5; D is perhaps TRBD2 (6 bases). CDR1 is MNHEY and CDR2 is SVGEGT in the germline V gene. With 0 bases removed from V and 3 bases from J, the gap between germline ends came to 14 bases. The CDR3 runs to 16 residues. In DNA, the CDR3 is TGTGCCAGCAGTTACTCTTTCTCGGGACTTGAAGAGACCCAGTACTTC. This sequence encodes CASSYSFSGLEETQYF.

This chain links TRBV10-3 with TRBJ2-7; 9 bases align to TRBD1. In germline, CDR1 is ENHRY, CDR2 SYGVKD. The V and J ends lost 4 bases and 2 bases, in that order; junction bases with no gene match: 12. The length of the CDR3 is 17 residues. The DNA of the CDR3 is TGTGCCATCAGTGGCGACAGGGGGAGCAGCATTCCCTACGAGCAGTACTTC. Its translation is CAISGDRGSSIPYEQYF.

This clone was detected once. This rearrangement joins TRBV3-1 (or the pseudogene TRBV3-2) to TRBJ1-2; no firm D call. The CDR3 is made up of 12 amino acids. Between the trimmed V and J ends, which lost 4 bases and 8 bases, there was a span of 11 bases. Germline values: CDR1 LGHDT, CDR2 YNNKEL (reference sequence). CDR3 protein: CASSPLAGGYTF. The CDR3 DNA sequence: TGTGCCAGCAGCCCCCTTGCCGGGGGCTACACCTTC.

J is TRBJ2-3 and V is TRBV9, with 7 nucleotides matching TRBD2. CDR3 length: 14 residues. Germline CDR1 is SGDLS and CDR2 is YYNGEE. J gave up 0 bases and V 2 bases, and 0 bases lay outside the gene matches. CDR3 sequence (DNA): TGTGCCAGCAGCGTGGGGGGGAGCACAGATACGCAGTATTTT. Protein product: CASSVGGSTDTQYF.

This clone was observed a single time. The chain combines TRBV6-1 with TRBJ2-5; 8 nucleotides line up with TRBD1. Per germline, CDR1 MNHNS and CDR2 SASEGT. The length of the CDR3 is 13 residues. After removal of 3 bases from V and 4 bases from J, the junction contained 1 base not matched to a gene. The CDR3 DNA reads TGTGCCAGCAGTGAGACAGGGGTAGAGACCCAGTACTTC. Residues: CASSETGVETQYF.

The chain is built from TRBV7-2 and TRBJ1-1, with 8 bases identical to TRBD1. CDR1 is SGHTA, CDR2 FQGNSA, per germline. V trimming: 3 bases; J trimming: 5 bases; junction bases outside the gene matches: 5. The CDR3 consists of 14 residues. The CDR3 sequence: CASSFKQGGTEAFF. CDR3 DNA sequence: TGTGCCAGCAGCTTTAAACAGGGGGGAACTGAAGCTTTCTTT.

As DNA, the CDR3 is TGTGCCAGCAGTTTCCACAGGGGGTCAGGGTTGGGCTTTTATGAGCAGTTCTTC. This gives the protein CASSFHRGSGLGFYEQFF. J is TRBJ2-1 and V is TRBV27, with TRBD1 identical over 8 bases. The junction had 18 bases not matched to a gene; V was cut back by 3 bases and J by 8 bases. Germline V gene lookup returns CDR1 MNHEY and CDR2 SMNVEV (reference sequence). The CDR3 sequence is 18 residues long.

DNA of the CDR3: TGCGCCAGCAGCGGGGCCGACGGATTGAACACTGAAGCTTTCTTT. Protein sequence: CASSGADGLNTEAFF. The rearrangement uses TRBV5-1 and TRBJ1-1; weak D call: TRBD1 (5 bases). The CDR3 totals 15 residues. CDR1 and CDR2 (germline): SGHRS, YFSETQ. V dropped 4 bases and J dropped 0 bases, with 13 bases sitting between them.

This chain uses TRBV18 with TRBJ1-1, with D unresolved. This CDR3 contains 16 residues. In germline, CDR1 is KGHSH, CDR2 LQKENI. The germline V and J ends were trimmed by 2 bases and 1 base, with 14 bases remaining between them. CDR3 sequence: CASSPGWARANTEAFF. CDR3 bases: TGTGCCAGCTCACCAGGTTGGGCGAGGGCGAACACTGAAGCTTTCTTT.

This chain links TRBV5-1 with TRBJ1-5; D may be TRBD1 (5 bases). In germline, CDR1 is SGHRS, CDR2 YFSETQ. V was pared by 2 bases and J by 0 bases, with 9 bases between. This CDR3 has 15 amino acids. The CDR3 DNA follows: TGCGCCAGCAGCTTAGACAGTTATAGCAATCAGCCCCAGCATTTT. Translation: CASSLDSYSNQPQHF.

CDR3 residues: CASSLGGRDGYTF. The CDR3 DNA follows: TGTGCCAGCAGCCTGGGGGGGAGAGACGGCTACACCTTC. The V and J genes are TRBV25-1 and TRBJ1-2; the D gene is possibly TRBD1 (5 bases). Germline-derived CDR1 and CDR2 are MGHDK and SYGVNS. V shed 6 bases and J shed 8 bases, with 16 bases lying between them. The CDR3 extends over 13 amino acids.

The count of this clone is one. This chain joins TRBV5-6 and TRBJ1-1; TRBD1 matches 11 bases. The CDR3 loop spans 18 amino acids. J gave up 4 bases and V 0 bases, and 11 bases lay outside the gene matches. The germline gives CDR1 SGHDT, CDR2 YYEEEE. CDR3 DNA sequence: TGTGCCAGCAGCTTGGATTTGACCGGGACAGGGGGGATCACTGAAGCTTTCTTT. It is translated as CASSLDLTGTGGITEAFF.